This T cell receptor (beta chain) stems from a study of monozygotic twins with inflammatory bowel disease. After re-calling the 5' RACE reads, TCRdb lists one entry per CDR3 protein, DNA absent. The listing contains roughly 120,000 distinct CDR3 sequences. General study results and limits: There was no support for any single strong signal or clonotype associated with IBD.

About this clonotype: No antigen is known for it.

CDR3 size: 13 residues. CDR1 is SGHRS and CDR2 is YFSETQ in the germline V gene. The receptor's source is a human donor with ulcerative colitis or Crohn's disease, or a healthy co-twin of an affected twin (not recorded which). The V gene is TRBV5-1, the J gene TRBJ2-7; no DNA is available, so the TRBD1 call from TCRdb remains unchecked. The sample comprised blood. Here the CDR3 reads CASSTQGFSEQYF.